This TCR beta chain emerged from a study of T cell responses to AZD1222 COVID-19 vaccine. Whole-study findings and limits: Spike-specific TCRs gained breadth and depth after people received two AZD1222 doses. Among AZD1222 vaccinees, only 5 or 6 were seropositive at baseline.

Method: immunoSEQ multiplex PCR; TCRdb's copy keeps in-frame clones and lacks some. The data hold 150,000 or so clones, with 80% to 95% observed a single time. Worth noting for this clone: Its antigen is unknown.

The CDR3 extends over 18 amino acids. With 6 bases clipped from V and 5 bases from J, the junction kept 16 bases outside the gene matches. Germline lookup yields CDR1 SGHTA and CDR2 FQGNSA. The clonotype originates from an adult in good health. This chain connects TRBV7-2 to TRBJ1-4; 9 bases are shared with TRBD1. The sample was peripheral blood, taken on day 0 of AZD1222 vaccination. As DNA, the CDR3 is TGTGCCAGCAGTCGGACAGGGGAACGTGTGGCATCAAATGAAAAACTGTTTTTT. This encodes CASSRTGERVASNEKLFF.